The 16 T cell receptor beta chains given below trace back to one sample, sequenced in a study of T cells after yellow fever vaccination. MiXCR was run by TCRdb on the 5' RACE reads, yielding one entry per CDR3 protein. The profile covers a few hundred thousand distinct CDR3 sequences, with around 7% appearing a single time and around 0.9% taken by the ten largest. Sample: CD4+ T cells sorted from PBMCs, taken 15 days after the yellow fever booster vaccination. Receptor source: a man aged 25-45 years who received the YFV17D yellow fever vaccine.

This clonotype was detected many times. The chain has TRBV18 and TRBJ2-5; D is ambiguous. Germline-derived CDR1 and CDR2 are KGHSH and LQKENI. CDR3 size: 13 residues. Trimming cost V 3 bases and J 4 bases, with 9 bases left between them. The CDR3 here is CASSPPLGETQYF. Written as DNA, the CDR3 is TGTGCCAGCTCACCGCCCCTCGGAGAGACCCAGTACTTC.

This clonotype was counted a few times. The gene calls are TRBV5-1 and TRBJ2-5; TRBD1 or TRBD2 may be the D gene (5 bases each). Per germline, CDR1 SGHRS and CDR2 YFSETQ. V gave up 0 bases and J gave up 4 bases, with 10 bases separating them. The CDR3 has 14 residues. CDR3 sequence (DNA): TGCGCCAGCAGCTTGGTTGGGGGTCTAGAGACCCAGTACTTC. It specifies CASSLVGGLETQYF.

This clonotype was observed many times. This sequence joins TRBV7-2 and TRBJ2-3; D is perhaps TRBD2 (6 bases). With 5 bases removed from V and 1 base from J, the gap between germline ends came to 10 bases. The CDR3 runs to 14 residues. Germline values: CDR1 SGHTA, CDR2 FQGNSA. In DNA, the CDR3 is TGTGCCAGCAGCACGGGACTTCGCACAGATACGCAGTATTTT. Encoded protein: CASSTGLRTDTQYF.

This clonotype was picked up many times. The J gene is TRBJ2-7, the V gene TRBV12-3 or TRBV12-4; TRBD2 matches 7 bases. The CDR3 sequence is 13 residues long. Trimming cost V 3 bases and J 4 bases; bases outside gene matches: 3. The CDR3 sequence is CASSFGGRYEQYF. CDR3 nucleotides: TGTGCCAGCAGTTTCGGGGGGAGGTACGAGCAGTACTTC.

This chain uses TRBV7-2 with TRBJ2-5; D may be TRBD2 (5 bases). The CDR3 length is 14 residues. Trimming shortened V by 3 bases and J by 1 base, and 9 bases separated the two germline ends. Looked up from germline, CDR1 is SGHTA and CDR2 is FQGNSA. The DNA of the CDR3 is TGTGCCAGCAGCTTTTTCGGGGTCCAAGAGACCCAGTACTTC. Translating it yields CASSFFGVQETQYF.

This clonotype has a handful of counts. This rearrangement joins TRBV7-2 to TRBJ2-5; TRBD1 aligns across 8 bases. CDR3 length equals 13 residues. Trimming cost V 5 bases and J 5 bases; bases outside gene matches: 4. Germline CDR1 and CDR2: SGHTA and FQGNSA. CDR3 in amino acids: CASSNRGVETQYF. The CDR3 nucleotides are TGTGCCAGCAGCAACAGGGGGGTGGAGACCCAGTACTTC. The variable domain in full, completed from reference TRBV7-2 and TRBJ2-5, reads GAGVSQSPSNKVTEKGKDVELRCDPISGHTALYWYRQSLGQGLEFLIYFQGNSAPDKSGLPSDRFSAERTGGSVSTLTIQRTQQEDSAVYLCASSNRGVETQYFGPGTRLLVL.

This clonotype was recorded a few times. The V call is TRBV14, the J call TRBJ2-2; no firm D call. From germline, CDR1 is SGHDN and CDR2 FVKESK. Deletions cut 4 bases from V and 9 bases from J, with 27 bases between. The length of the CDR3 is 18 residues. CDR3 in DNA: TGTGCCAGCAGCCTCCGTGAGGCAATATCGGACCCCTCGAGGGAGCTGTTTTTT. It is translated as CASSLREAISDPSRELFF.

This clonotype turned up a few times. J is TRBJ2-4 and V is TRBV18; no firm D call. This CDR3 comprises 13 residues. Germline V gene data show CDR1 as KGHSH and CDR2 as LQKENI. Trimming shortened V by 3 bases and J by 0 bases, and 3 bases separated the two germline ends. The CDR3 DNA sequence: TGTGCCAGCTCACCGGAAGCCAAAAACATTCAGTACTTC. Translated, it gives CASSPEAKNIQYF.

As concerns this clonotype: One end of the junction varies from germline; a read error may be responsible. The J gene is TRBJ2-5, the V gene TRBV6-2 or TRBV6-3; a weak D match, TRBD1 (6 bases). The CDR3 runs 16 residues. Germline CDR1 MNHEY, CDR2 SVGEGT. The CDR3 nucleotides are TGTGCCAGCAGCACTGACAGGCGCCTCTACCAAGAGACCCTGTACTTC. This encodes CASSTDRRLYQETLYF.

Only a few counts were recorded for this clonotype. V and J are TRBV15 and TRBJ2-1; 13 nucleotides match TRBD2. Germline CDR1 is LNHNV and CDR2 is YYDKDF (reference sequence). V was clipped by 8 bases and J by 0 bases; unmatched bases: 13. The CDR3 has 19 amino acids. CDR3 DNA: TGTGCCACCCGTCCGGGACTAGCGGGATATCGGGGCTCCTACAATGAGCAGTTCTTC. Translating it yields CATRPGLAGYRGSYNEQFF.

This clonotype showed up many times. The CDR3 region has the DNA TGTGCCAGCAGGTCCCCCCCGGGACAGGGGATGGCCAAAAACATTCAGTACTTC. Protein: CASRSPPGQGMAKNIQYF. The rearrangement joins TRBV6-1 to TRBJ2-4; 10 bases agree with TRBD1. Trimming removed 6 bases from V and 1 base from J; junction bases left unmatched: 12. Germline V lookup: CDR1 MNHNS, CDR2 SASEGT. This CDR3 comprises 18 residues.

This clonotype was observed a handful of times. This chain uses TRBV6-1 with TRBJ2-2; possibly TRBD1 for D (6 bases). This CDR3 comprises 15 residues. Germline V gives CDR1 MNHNS, CDR2 SASEGT. Trimming shortened V by 6 bases and J by 7 bases, and 18 bases separated the two germline ends. The CDR3 sequence is CASSFTGLRGGELFF. Here the CDR3 DNA reads TGTGCCAGCAGCTTCACAGGGTTGCGCGGCGGGGAGCTGTTTTTT.

The sample holds a few counts of this clonotype. V gene TRBV20-1 combines with J gene TRBJ2-7; the D is unclear. The CDR3 length is 12 residues. CDR1 is DFQATT and CDR2 is SNEGSKA in the germline V gene (reference sequence). V lost 3 bases, J lost 3 bases, and 9 bases lay in between. DNA for the CDR3: TGCAGTGCTAGTTTTCGAGGCTACGAGCAGTACTTC. This gives the protein CSASFRGYEQYF.

This clonotype was picked up a small number of times. The chain uses TRBV7-9 and TRBJ2-5; D is unclear. V lost 5 bases to trimming and J lost 2 bases, with 9 bases between them. CDR3 length: 13 amino acids. CDR1 SEHNR and CDR2 FQNEAQ come from the germline V gene (reference sequence). CDR3 residues: CASSIDIQETQYF. The CDR3 region has the DNA TGTGCCAGCAGCATAGACATACAAGAGACCCAGTACTTC.

This sequence joins TRBV27 and TRBJ2-1, with D perhaps being TRBD1 or TRBD2 (5 bases each). Trimming shortened V by 5 bases and J by 16 bases, and 21 bases separated the two germline ends. Per the germline V gene, CDR1 is MNHEY and CDR2 is SMNVEV (reference sequence). The length of the CDR3 is 13 residues. The CDR3 nucleotides read TGTGCCAGCAGTAATAACGCCTCGGGACGCCGCTTCTTC. Translating it yields CASSNNASGRRFF.

The genes are TRBV20-1 and TRBJ2-7; D is perhaps TRBD1 (6 bases). The germline V gene encodes CDR1 DFQATT and CDR2 SNEGSKA (reference sequence). V lost 2 bases, J lost 4 bases, and 12 bases lay in between. CDR3 length equals 13 residues. The CDR3 DNA reads as TGCAGTGCTAGAAAATCAGGGGTTTACGAGCAGTACTTC. This sequence encodes CSARKSGVYEQYF.